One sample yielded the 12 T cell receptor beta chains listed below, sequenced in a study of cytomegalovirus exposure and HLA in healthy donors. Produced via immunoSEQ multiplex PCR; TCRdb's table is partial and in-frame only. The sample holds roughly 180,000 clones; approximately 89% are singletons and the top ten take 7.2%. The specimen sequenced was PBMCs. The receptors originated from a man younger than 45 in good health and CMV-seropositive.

This CDR3 reads CASSQDPKRGDTQYF. The CDR3 region has the DNA TGCGCCAGCAGCCAAGACCCCAAGCGGGGAGATACGCAGTATTTT. The V and J genes are TRBV4-1 and TRBJ2-3; 7 nucleotides agree with TRBD2. The length of the CDR3 is 15 residues. Germline CDR1 reads MGHRA; CDR2 reads YSYEKL. V dropped 0 bases and J dropped 5; count of bases not matched to a gene: 5.

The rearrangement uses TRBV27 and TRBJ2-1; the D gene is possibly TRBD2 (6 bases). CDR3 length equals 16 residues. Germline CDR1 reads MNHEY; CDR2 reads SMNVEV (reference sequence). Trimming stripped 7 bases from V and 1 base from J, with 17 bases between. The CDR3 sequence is CASTLDSGVSYNEQFF. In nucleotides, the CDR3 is TGTGCCAGCACTCTGGACTCGGGGGTTTCCTACAATGAGCAGTTCTTC.

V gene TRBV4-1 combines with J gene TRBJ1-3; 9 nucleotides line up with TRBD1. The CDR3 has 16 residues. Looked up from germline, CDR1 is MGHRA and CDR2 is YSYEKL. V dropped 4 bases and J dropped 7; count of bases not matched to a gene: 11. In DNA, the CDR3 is TGCGCCAGCAGCCTTTCATGGGGACAGGGTCAGAACACCATATATTTT. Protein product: CASSLSWGQGQNTIYF.

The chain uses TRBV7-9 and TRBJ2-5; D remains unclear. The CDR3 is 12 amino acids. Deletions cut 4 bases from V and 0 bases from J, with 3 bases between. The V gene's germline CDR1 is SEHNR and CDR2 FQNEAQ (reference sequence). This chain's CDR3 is CASSSYQETQYF. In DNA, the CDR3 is TGTGCCAGCAGCTCCTACCAAGAGACCCAGTACTTC.

The CDR3 loop reads CASSSRRGAWGGYTF. CDR3 coding DNA: TGTGCCAGCAGTTCCCGCCGAGGCGCCTGGGGTGGCTACACCTTC. The chain links TRBV6-5 to TRBJ1-2; the D is unclear. V lost 4 bases and J lost 7, with 19 bases in between. CDR1 and CDR2 from the germline V gene are MNHEY and SVGAGI. This CDR3 region has 15 residues.

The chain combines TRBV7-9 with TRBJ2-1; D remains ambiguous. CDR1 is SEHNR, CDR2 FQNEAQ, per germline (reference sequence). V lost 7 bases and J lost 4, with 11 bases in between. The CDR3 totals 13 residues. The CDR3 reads CASIQGVYNEQFF. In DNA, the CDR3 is TGTGCCAGCATCCAAGGAGTTTACAATGAGCAGTTCTTC.

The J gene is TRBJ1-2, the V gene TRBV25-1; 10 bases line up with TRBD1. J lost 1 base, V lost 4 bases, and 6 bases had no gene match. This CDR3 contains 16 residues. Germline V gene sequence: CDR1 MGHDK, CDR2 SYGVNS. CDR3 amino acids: CASSGQRTGGNYGYTF. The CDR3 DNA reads TGTGCCAGCAGTGGCCAGAGGACAGGGGGTAACTATGGCTACACCTTC.

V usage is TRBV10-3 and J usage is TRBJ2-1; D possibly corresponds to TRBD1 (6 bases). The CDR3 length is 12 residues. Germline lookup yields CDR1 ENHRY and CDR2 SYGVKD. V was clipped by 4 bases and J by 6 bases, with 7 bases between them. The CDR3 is CAISGTANEQFF. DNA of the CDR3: TGTGCCATCAGTGGGACAGCCAATGAGCAGTTCTTC.

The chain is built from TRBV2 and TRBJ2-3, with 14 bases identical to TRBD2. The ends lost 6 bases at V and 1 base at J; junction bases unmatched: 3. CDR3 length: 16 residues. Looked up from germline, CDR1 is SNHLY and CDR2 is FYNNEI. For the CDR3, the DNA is TGTGCCAGCAGGGAGACTAGCGGGAGGGGCACAGATACGCAGTATTTT. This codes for CASRETSGRGTDTQYF.

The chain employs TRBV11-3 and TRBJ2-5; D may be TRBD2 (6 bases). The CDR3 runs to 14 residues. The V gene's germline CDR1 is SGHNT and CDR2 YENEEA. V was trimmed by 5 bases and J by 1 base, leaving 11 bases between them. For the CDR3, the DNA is TGTGCCAGCAGCCCCTCGGGGGTCCAAGAGACCCAGTACTTC. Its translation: CASSPSGVQETQYF.

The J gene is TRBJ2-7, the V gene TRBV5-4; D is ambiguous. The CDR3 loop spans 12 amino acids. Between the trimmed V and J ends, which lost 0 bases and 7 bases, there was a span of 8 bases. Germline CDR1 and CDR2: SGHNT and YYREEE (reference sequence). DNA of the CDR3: TGTGCCAGCAGCTTGGGGCCGCTAGAGCAGTACTTC. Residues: CASSLGPLEQYF.

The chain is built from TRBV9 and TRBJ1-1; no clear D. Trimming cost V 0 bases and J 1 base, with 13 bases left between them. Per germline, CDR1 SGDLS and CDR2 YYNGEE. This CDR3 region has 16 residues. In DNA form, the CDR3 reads TGTGCCAGCAGCGTAGGTCAAGGGATTGGGAACACTGAAGCTTTCTTT. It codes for CASSVGQGIGNTEAFF.